The rows below give T cell receptor beta chains drawn from one sample of a study of shared clonotypes between healthy human individuals. Sequencing was performed with immunoSEQ multiplex PCR; in TCRdb, only in-frame clones are kept and a portion is missing. Seen here are a few million clones, over 85% observed once, and the top ten hold around 0.14%. Sequenced sample: naive CD4+ T cells sorted from blood. The origin of the receptors is a man aged 18 to 29 in good health. The CDR3 runs from the conserved cysteine through the conserved F or W. Each record gives: V gene, clone size, D gene, J gene, CDR3 DNA, CDR3 protein. A D gene is named only where the DNA matches it firmly. The size entry is marked missing in some rows and otherwise reads once, few, many or a size class.

v_call: TRBV5-6
clone_size: once
d_call: NA
j_call: TRBJ2-7
cdr3_nt: TGTGCCAGCAGTTGGGCCTCCTACGAGCAGTACTTC
cdr3_aa: CASSWASYEQYF

v_call: TRBV30
clone_size: NA
d_call: NA
j_call: TRBJ1-3
cdr3_nt: TGTGCCTGGAGTGTATCAGTTCGGACATCCGGAAACACCATATATTTT
cdr3_aa: CAWSVSVRTSGNTIYF

v_call: TRBV2
clone_size: NA
d_call: NA
j_call: TRBJ2-5
cdr3_nt: TGTGCCAGCAGCAGCGAAGGGGGGCAGACCCAGTACTTC
cdr3_aa: CASSSEGGQTQYF

v_call: TRBV4-1
clone_size: few
d_call: NA
j_call: TRBJ1-2
cdr3_nt: TGCGCCAGCAGCCAAGACTATGGCTACACCTTC
cdr3_aa: CASSQDYGYTF

v_call: TRBV5-8
clone_size: NA
d_call: NA
j_call: TRBJ1-2
cdr3_nt: TGTGCCAGCAGCGTGGAGATATCCCACACCTTC
cdr3_aa: CASSVEISHTF

v_call: TRBV18
clone_size: NA
d_call: NA
j_call: TRBJ1-2
cdr3_nt: TGTGCCAGCTCACCACAGGCTCTAGCCCCCGGTGGCTACACCTTC
cdr3_aa: CASSPQALAPGGYTF

v_call: TRBV5-4
clone_size: once
d_call: TRBD2
j_call: TRBJ2-2
cdr3_nt: TGTGCCAGCAGCGATTTGACTAGCGGGGGCACCGGGGAGCTGTTTTTT
cdr3_aa: CASSDLTSGGTGELFF

v_call: TRBV5-5
clone_size: NA
d_call: NA
j_call: TRBJ1-1
cdr3_nt: TGTGCCAGCAGCTTGTCGGCAGGTGAAGTTTTCTTT
cdr3_aa: CASSLSAGEVFF

v_call: TRBV6-1
clone_size: NA
d_call: TRBD1
j_call: TRBJ1-2
cdr3_nt: TGTGCCAGCACTAGGACAGGGGGCGACTATGGCTACACCTTC
cdr3_aa: CASTRTGGDYGYTF

v_call: TRBV7-9
clone_size: NA
d_call: NA
j_call: TRBJ2-5
cdr3_nt: TGTGCCAGCAGCCGAGGGGGATTGGGAGAGACCCAGTACTTC
cdr3_aa: CASSRGGLGETQYF

v_call: TRBV2
clone_size: NA
d_call: TRBD1
j_call: TRBJ2-7
cdr3_nt: TGTGCCAGCAGTGGAGGACAGGGGGCTTACGAGCAGTACTTC
cdr3_aa: CASSGGQGAYEQYF

v_call: TRBV18
clone_size: NA
d_call: NA
j_call: TRBJ1-2
cdr3_nt: TGTGCCAGCTCACCGAATCGGGATGGCTACACCTTC
cdr3_aa: CASSPNRDGYTF

v_call: TRBV5-4
clone_size: NA
d_call: TRBD2
j_call: TRBJ2-3
cdr3_nt: TGTGCCAGCAGTCAAGGGACTAGCGGGGCCTCTAGCACAGATACGCAGTATTTT
cdr3_aa: CASSQGTSGASSTDTQYF

v_call: TRBV20-1
clone_size: NA
d_call: NA
j_call: TRBJ1-1
cdr3_nt: TGCAGTGCTAGAGATGACCTCTGGGCTTTCTTT
cdr3_aa: CSARDDLWAFF

v_call: TRBV9
clone_size: NA
d_call: NA
j_call: TRBJ2-6
cdr3_nt: TGTGCCAGCAGCGAGCAAATGTCTGGGGCCAACGTCCTGACTTTC
cdr3_aa: CASSEQMSGANVLTF

v_call: TRBV7-3
clone_size: NA
d_call: TRBD1
j_call: TRBJ1-1
cdr3_nt: TGTGCCAGCAGCTTAGTTCCAGGGGGCAACACTGAAGCTTTCTTT
cdr3_aa: CASSLVPGGNTEAFF

v_call: TRBV18
clone_size: NA
d_call: NA
j_call: TRBJ1-4
cdr3_nt: TGTGCCAGCCACCAGGGGAGTGAAGAAAAACTGTTTTTT
cdr3_aa: CASHQGSEEKLFF

v_call: TRBV7-9
clone_size: NA
d_call: TRBD2
j_call: TRBJ2-1
cdr3_nt: TGTGCCAGCAGCTGGGCGGGAGAGGGGTACAATGAGCAGTTCTTC
cdr3_aa: CASSWAGEGYNEQFF

v_call: TRBV27
clone_size: once
d_call: TRBD1
j_call: TRBJ1-1
cdr3_nt: TGTGCCAGCAGTTTGAACAGGGGGCTGGAAGCTTTCTTT
cdr3_aa: CASSLNRGLEAFF

v_call: TRBV30
clone_size: NA
d_call: NA
j_call: TRBJ2-1
cdr3_nt: TGTGCCTGGGGGACGGGGAACTCCAATGAGCAGTTCTTC
cdr3_aa: CAWGTGNSNEQFF

v_call: TRBV6-1
clone_size: few
d_call: NA
j_call: TRBJ1-2
cdr3_nt: TGTGCCAGCAGCGCGAATGGGAAAGATGGCTACACCTTC
cdr3_aa: CASSANGKDGYTF

v_call: TRBV14
clone_size: NA
d_call: NA
j_call: TRBJ2-1
cdr3_nt: TGTGCCAGCAGCCAAGTTTCTTACGGCTACAATGAGCAGTTCTTC
cdr3_aa: CASSQVSYGYNEQFF

v_call: TRBV25-1
clone_size: NA
d_call: TRBD2
j_call: TRBJ2-3
cdr3_nt: TGTGCCGGGTTCGGGACTAGTGTGAGAGATACGCAGTATTTT
cdr3_aa: CAGFGTSVRDTQYF

v_call: TRBV4-3
clone_size: NA
d_call: NA
j_call: TRBJ2-1
cdr3_nt: TGCGCCAGCAGCCAAGAAAGGCCCGGGGATGAGCAGTTCTTC
cdr3_aa: CASSQERPGDEQFF

v_call: TRBV5-6
clone_size: NA
d_call: NA
j_call: TRBJ2-2
cdr3_nt: TGTGCCAGCAGCTCTCTAGGCGTCGGGGAGCTGTTTTTT
cdr3_aa: CASSSLGVGELFF

v_call: TRBV30
clone_size: NA
d_call: TRBD1
j_call: TRBJ2-2
cdr3_nt: TGTGCCTGGAGAACAAGGACAGGGGGTGTCGGGGAGCTGTTTTTT
cdr3_aa: CAWRTRTGGVGELFF

v_call: TRBV2
clone_size: few
d_call: TRBD1
j_call: TRBJ1-5
cdr3_nt: TGTGCCAGCAGCTTGACAGGGGGTCAGAATCAGCCCCAGCATTTT
cdr3_aa: CASSLTGGQNQPQHF

v_call: TRBV30
clone_size: NA
d_call: NA
j_call: TRBJ2-7
cdr3_nt: TGTGCCCTTATGGGGACGGAGACCTACGAGCAGTACTTC
cdr3_aa: CALMGTETYEQYF

v_call: TRBV27
clone_size: NA
d_call: TRBD1
j_call: TRBJ1-2
cdr3_nt: TGTGCCAGCAGTTGGACAGGGGGCGTGGACTATGGCTACACCTTC
cdr3_aa: CASSWTGGVDYGYTF

v_call: TRBV15
clone_size: NA
d_call: NA
j_call: TRBJ1-1
cdr3_nt: TGTGCCACCAGCAGAGGACAGATGAACACTGAAGCTTTCTTT
cdr3_aa: CATSRGQMNTEAFF

v_call: TRBV28
clone_size: NA
d_call: TRBD2
j_call: TRBJ2-7
cdr3_nt: TGTGCCAGCAGTACTCGGACTAGCGGTTACTACGAGCAGTACTTC
cdr3_aa: CASSTRTSGYYEQYF

v_call: TRBV2
clone_size: once
d_call: NA
j_call: TRBJ1-4
cdr3_nt: TGTGCCACCCAAGTGGCTAATGAAAAACTGTTTTTT
cdr3_aa: CATQVANEKLFF

v_call: TRBV6-5
clone_size: NA
d_call: NA
j_call: TRBJ1-1
cdr3_nt: TGTGCCAGCAGTTACGGCCTTCGAGCGTCTGAAGCTTTCTTT
cdr3_aa: CASSYGLRASEAFF

v_call: TRBV11-2
clone_size: few
d_call: NA
j_call: TRBJ1-1
cdr3_nt: TGTGCCAGCAGCTTAGTCTCCACTGAAGCTTTCTTT
cdr3_aa: CASSLVSTEAFF

v_call: TRBV6-1
clone_size: once
d_call: NA
j_call: TRBJ2-7
cdr3_nt: TGTGCCAGCAGAGTCGGGCTCTCCTACGAGCAGTACTTC
cdr3_aa: CASRVGLSYEQYF

v_call: TRBV19
clone_size: NA
d_call: TRBD2
j_call: TRBJ2-1
cdr3_nt: TGTGCCAGTAGTATAGGTTGGACTAGCGGAGTAAACAATGAGCAGTTCTTC
cdr3_aa: CASSIGWTSGVNNEQFF

v_call: TRBV29-1
clone_size: NA
d_call: NA
j_call: TRBJ1-4
cdr3_nt: TGCAGCGTTACAACTAATGAAAAACTGTTTTTT
cdr3_aa: CSVTTNEKLFF

v_call: TRBV6-6
clone_size: NA
d_call: NA
j_call: TRBJ2-2
cdr3_nt: TGTGCCAGCAGTTCGGGACAGAACACCGGGGAGCTGTTTTTT
cdr3_aa: CASSSGQNTGELFF

v_call: TRBV9
clone_size: NA
d_call: TRBD2
j_call: TRBJ2-3
cdr3_nt: TGTGCCAGCAGCGGCATTAGCGGGGGGGCCGCAGATACGCAGTATTTT
cdr3_aa: CASSGISGGAADTQYF

v_call: TRBV7-2
clone_size: NA
d_call: NA
j_call: TRBJ2-5
cdr3_nt: TGTGCCAGCAGCTTAGCGGGAGGCCGGGAGACCCAGTACTTC
cdr3_aa: CASSLAGGRETQYF

v_call: TRBV5-4
clone_size: NA
d_call: TRBD1
j_call: TRBJ2-5
cdr3_nt: TGTGCCAGCAGCTTTCGACAGGGTGGCCAAGAGACCCAGTACTTC
cdr3_aa: CASSFRQGGQETQYF

v_call: TRBV5-1
clone_size: NA
d_call: NA
j_call: TRBJ2-5
cdr3_nt: TGCGCCAGCAGCTTGGGGTGGGCCGAGACCCAGTACTTC
cdr3_aa: CASSLGWAETQYF

v_call: TRBV7-2
clone_size: NA
d_call: TRBD2
j_call: TRBJ2-3
cdr3_nt: TGTGCCAGCAGCTTATCAACCGGGACTAGCGGGAGGTACACAGATACGCAGTATTTT
cdr3_aa: CASSLSTGTSGRYTDTQYF

v_call: TRBV5-6
clone_size: once
d_call: NA
j_call: TRBJ2-3
cdr3_nt: TGTGCCAGCACCGCGGAGCGGACCTACACAGATACGCAGTATTTT
cdr3_aa: CASTAERTYTDTQYF

v_call: TRBV5-4
clone_size: NA
d_call: TRBD2
j_call: TRBJ2-3
cdr3_nt: TGTGCCAGCAGCTTGACGAGACTAGCGGTTCCTAGCACAGATACGCAGTATTTT
cdr3_aa: CASSLTRLAVPSTDTQYF

v_call: TRBV6-4
clone_size: once
d_call: NA
j_call: TRBJ1-6
cdr3_nt: TGTGCCAGCAGGCACTCATGGGGGGCGCGAAATTCACCCCTCCACTTT
cdr3_aa: CASRHSWGARNSPLHF

v_call: TRBV5-4
clone_size: NA
d_call: NA
j_call: TRBJ1-2
cdr3_nt: TGTGCCAGCAGCCCCGGGATCCGACAGGATTCATATGGCTACACCTTC
cdr3_aa: CASSPGIRQDSYGYTF

v_call: TRBV27
clone_size: NA
d_call: TRBD1
j_call: TRBJ1-1
cdr3_nt: TGTGCCAGCAGTTCGTCCCGGGACAGGGTTCCGAACACTGAAGCTTTCTTT
cdr3_aa: CASSSSRDRVPNTEAFF

v_call: TRBV7-7
clone_size: NA
d_call: NA
j_call: TRBJ2-3
cdr3_nt: TGTGCTAGCAGCCAATTAGGGAGCGGCACAGATACGCAGTATTTT
cdr3_aa: CASSQLGSGTDTQYF